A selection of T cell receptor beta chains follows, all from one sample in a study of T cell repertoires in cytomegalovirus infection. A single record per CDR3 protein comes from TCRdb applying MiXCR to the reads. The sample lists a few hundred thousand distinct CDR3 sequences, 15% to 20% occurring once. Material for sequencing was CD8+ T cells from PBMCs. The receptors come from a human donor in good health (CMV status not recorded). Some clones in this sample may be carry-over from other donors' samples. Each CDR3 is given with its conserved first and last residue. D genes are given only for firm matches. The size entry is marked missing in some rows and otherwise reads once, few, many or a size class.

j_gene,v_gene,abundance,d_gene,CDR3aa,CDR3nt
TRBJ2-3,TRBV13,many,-,CASSRRPDTDTQYF,TGTGCCAGCAGCAGGCGACCTGACACAGATACGCAGTATTTT
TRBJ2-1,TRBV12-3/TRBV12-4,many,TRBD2,CASRPAGVNNEQFF,TGTGCCAGCAGGCCAGCGGGGGTAAACAATGAGCAGTTCTTC
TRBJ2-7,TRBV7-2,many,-,CASSFLYEQYF,TGTGCCAGCAGCTTCCTTTACGAGCAGTACTTC
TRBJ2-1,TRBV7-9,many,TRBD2,CASSGAGGPYNEQFF,TGTGCCAGCAGCGGAGCGGGGGGGCCATACAATGAGCAGTTCTTC
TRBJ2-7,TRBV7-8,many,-,CASSPQSRYEQYF,TGTGCCAGCAGCCCACAATCCCGCTACGAGCAGTACTTC
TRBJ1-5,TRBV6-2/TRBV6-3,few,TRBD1,CASRGDRLRNQPQHF,TGTGCCAGCAGGGGGGACAGGTTGAGAAATCAGCCCCAGCATTTT
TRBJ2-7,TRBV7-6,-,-,CASSVTGMGEQYF,TGTGCCAGCAGCGTAACAGGGATGGGCGAGCAGTACTTC
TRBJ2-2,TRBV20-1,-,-,CSAREYLTGELFF,TGCAGTGCTAGAGAGTATCTCACCGGGGAGCTGTTTTTT
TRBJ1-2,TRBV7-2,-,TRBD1,CASSTRQGARYGYTF,TGTGCCAGCAGCACTCGACAGGGGGCGCGCTATGGCTACACCTTC
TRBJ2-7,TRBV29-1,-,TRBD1,CSVGRDRAYEQYF,TGCAGCGTTGGCCGGGACAGGGCCTACGAGCAGTACTTC
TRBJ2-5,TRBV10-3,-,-,CAISESLGRQETQYF,TGTGCCATCAGTGAGTCTTTGGGCAGACAAGAGACCCAGTACTTC